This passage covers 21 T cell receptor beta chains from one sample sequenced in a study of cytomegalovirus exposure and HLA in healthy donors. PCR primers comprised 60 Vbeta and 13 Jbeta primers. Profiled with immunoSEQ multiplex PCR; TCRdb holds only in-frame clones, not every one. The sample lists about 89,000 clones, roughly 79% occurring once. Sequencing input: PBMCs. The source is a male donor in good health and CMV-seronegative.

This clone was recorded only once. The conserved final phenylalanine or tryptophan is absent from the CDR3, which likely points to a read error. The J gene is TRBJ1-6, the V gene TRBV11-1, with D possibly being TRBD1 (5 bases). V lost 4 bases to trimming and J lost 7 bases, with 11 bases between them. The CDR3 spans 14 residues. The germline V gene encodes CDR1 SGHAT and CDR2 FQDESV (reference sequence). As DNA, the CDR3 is TGTGCCAGCAGCTCCGGGGGGGGGAATTCACCCCTCCACGTT. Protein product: CASSSGGGNSPLHV.

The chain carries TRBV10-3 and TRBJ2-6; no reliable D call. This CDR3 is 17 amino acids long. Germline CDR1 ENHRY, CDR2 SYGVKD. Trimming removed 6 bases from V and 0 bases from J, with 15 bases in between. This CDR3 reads CAISPESASSGANVLTF. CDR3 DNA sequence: TGTGCCATCAGCCCCGAGAGCGCTAGCTCTGGGGCCAACGTCCTGACTTTC.

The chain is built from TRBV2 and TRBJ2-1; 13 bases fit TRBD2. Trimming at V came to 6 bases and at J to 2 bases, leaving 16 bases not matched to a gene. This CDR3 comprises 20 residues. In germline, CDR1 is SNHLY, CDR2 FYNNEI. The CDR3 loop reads CASRDGIGTSGAFTYNEQFF. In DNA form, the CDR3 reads TGTGCCAGCAGGGACGGAATCGGGACTAGCGGGGCTTTTACCTACAATGAGCAGTTCTTC.

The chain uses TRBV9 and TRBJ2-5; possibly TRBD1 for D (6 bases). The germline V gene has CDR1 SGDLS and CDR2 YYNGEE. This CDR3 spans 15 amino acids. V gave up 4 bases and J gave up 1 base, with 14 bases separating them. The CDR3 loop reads CASSPTGTTQETQYF. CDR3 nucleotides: TGTGCCAGCAGCCCTACCGGGACAACCCAAGAGACCCAGTACTTC.

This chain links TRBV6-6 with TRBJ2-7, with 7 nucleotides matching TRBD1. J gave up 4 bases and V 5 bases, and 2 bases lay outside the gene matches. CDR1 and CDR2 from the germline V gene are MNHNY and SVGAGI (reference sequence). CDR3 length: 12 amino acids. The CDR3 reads CASSNRGYEQYF. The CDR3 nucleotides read TGTGCCAGCAGTAACAGGGGTTACGAGCAGTACTTC.

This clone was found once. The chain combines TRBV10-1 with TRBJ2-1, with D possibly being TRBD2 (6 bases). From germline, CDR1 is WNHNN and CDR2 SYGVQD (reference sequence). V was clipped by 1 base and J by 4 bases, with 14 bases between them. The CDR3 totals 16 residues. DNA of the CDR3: TGCGCCAGCAGTGAGTATCCGGCTAGCGTATACAATGAGCAGTTCTTC. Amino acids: CASSEYPASVYNEQFF.

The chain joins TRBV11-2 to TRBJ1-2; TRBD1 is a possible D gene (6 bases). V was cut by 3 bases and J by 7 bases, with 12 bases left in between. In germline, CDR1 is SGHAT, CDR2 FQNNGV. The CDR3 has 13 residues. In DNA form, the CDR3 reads TGTGCCAGCAGCTTGGGGACAAGAGGTGGCTACACCTTC. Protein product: CASSLGTRGGYTF.

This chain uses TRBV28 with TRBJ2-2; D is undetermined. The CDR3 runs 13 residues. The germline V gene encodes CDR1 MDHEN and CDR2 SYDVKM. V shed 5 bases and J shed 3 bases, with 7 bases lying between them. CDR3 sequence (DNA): TGTGCCAGCAGTATACGGGACACCGGGGAGCTGTTTTTT. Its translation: CASSIRDTGELFF.

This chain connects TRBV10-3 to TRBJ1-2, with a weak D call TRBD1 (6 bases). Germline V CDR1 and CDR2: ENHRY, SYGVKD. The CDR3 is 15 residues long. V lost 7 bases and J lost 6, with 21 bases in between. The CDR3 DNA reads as TGTGCCATCACTCAAAGAGTTACAGGGTTCCATGGCTACACCTTC. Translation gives CAITQRVTGFHGYTF.

Written as DNA, the CDR3 is TGCGCCAGCAGCTTCGGGACAGGGGACCATGGCTACACCTTC. It encodes CASSFGTGDHGYTF. The rearrangement links TRBV5-1 to TRBJ1-2, with TRBD1 matching over 10 bases. Trimming removed 2 bases from V and 6 bases from J; junction bases left unmatched: 4. CDR3 size: 14 residues. CDR1 and CDR2 (germline): SGHRS, YFSETQ.

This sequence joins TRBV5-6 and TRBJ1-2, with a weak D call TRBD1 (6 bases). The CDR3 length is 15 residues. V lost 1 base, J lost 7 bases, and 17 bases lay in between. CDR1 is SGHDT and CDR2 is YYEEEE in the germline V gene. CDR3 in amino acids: CASSLMSGVSFGYTF. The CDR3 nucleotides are TGTGCCAGCAGCTTGATGTCAGGGGTATCGTTTGGCTACACCTTC.

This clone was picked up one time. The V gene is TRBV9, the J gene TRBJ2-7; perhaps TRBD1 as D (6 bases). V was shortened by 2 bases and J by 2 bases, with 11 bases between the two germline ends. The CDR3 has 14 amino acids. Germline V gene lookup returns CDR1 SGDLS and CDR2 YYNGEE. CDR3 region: CASSVGADPYEQYF. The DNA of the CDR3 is TGTGCCAGCAGCGTGGGGGCAGATCCCTACGAGCAGTACTTC. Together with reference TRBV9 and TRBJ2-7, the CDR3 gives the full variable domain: DSGVTQTPKHLITATGQRVTLRCSPRSGDLSVYWYQQSLDQGLQFLIQYYNGEERAKGNILERFSAQQFPDLHSELNLSSLELGDSALYFCASSVGADPYEQYFGPGTRLTVT.

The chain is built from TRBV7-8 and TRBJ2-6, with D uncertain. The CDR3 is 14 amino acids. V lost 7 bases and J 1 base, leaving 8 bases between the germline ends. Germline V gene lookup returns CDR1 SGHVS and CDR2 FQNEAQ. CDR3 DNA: TGTGCCAGCACCAAGAGTTCTGGGGCCAACGTCCTGACTTTC. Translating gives CASTKSSGANVLTF.

CDR3 loop: CASSPQGKNTEAFF. CDR3 DNA: TGTGCCAGCAGCCCTCAGGGGAAGAACACTGAAGCTTTCTTT. The chain combines TRBV7-9 with TRBJ1-1; tentative D call: TRBD1 (6 bases). Trimming left V 5 bases short and J 1 base short, with 11 bases between. CDR1 is SEHNR, CDR2 FQNEAQ, per germline (reference sequence). CDR3 length equals 14 residues.

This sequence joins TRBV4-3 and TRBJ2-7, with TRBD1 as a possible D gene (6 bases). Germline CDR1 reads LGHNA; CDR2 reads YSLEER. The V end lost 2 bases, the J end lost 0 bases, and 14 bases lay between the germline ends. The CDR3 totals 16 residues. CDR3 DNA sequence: TGCGCCAGCAGCCAAACCTACAGGGTTCACTCCTACGAGCAGTACTTC. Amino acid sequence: CASSQTYRVHSYEQYF.

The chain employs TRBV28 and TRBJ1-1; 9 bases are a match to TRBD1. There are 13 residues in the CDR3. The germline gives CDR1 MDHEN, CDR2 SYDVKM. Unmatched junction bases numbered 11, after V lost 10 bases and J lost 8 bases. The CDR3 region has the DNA TGTGCCACGCTGAGGACAGGGGATGGAGAAGCTTTCTTT. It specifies CATLRTGDGEAFF.

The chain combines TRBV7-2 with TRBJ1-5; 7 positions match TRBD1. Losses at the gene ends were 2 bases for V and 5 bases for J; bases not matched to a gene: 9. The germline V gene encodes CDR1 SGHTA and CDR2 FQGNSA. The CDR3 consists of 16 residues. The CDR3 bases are TGTGCCAGCAGCTTAACCGGGACAGCCTTCTATCAGCCCCAGCATTTT. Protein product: CASSLTGTAFYQPQHF.

In DNA, the CDR3 is TGTGCCAGCAGTCCCTGGACAGGTGGAAATTCACCCCTCCACTTT. Translated, it gives CASSPWTGGNSPLHF. The chain couples TRBV27 to TRBJ1-6; 7 bases line up with TRBD1. The germline gives CDR1 MNHEY, CDR2 SMNVEV (reference sequence). J gave up 7 bases and V 5 bases, and 8 bases lay outside the gene matches. The CDR3 contains 15 residues.

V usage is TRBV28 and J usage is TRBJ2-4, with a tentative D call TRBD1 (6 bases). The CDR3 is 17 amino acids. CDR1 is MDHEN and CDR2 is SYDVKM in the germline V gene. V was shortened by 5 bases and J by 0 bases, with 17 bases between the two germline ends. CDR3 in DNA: TGTGCCAGCAGTCTAGGGGGTCTAGCAGTAGCCAAAAACATTCAGTACTTC. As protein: CASSLGGLAVAKNIQYF.

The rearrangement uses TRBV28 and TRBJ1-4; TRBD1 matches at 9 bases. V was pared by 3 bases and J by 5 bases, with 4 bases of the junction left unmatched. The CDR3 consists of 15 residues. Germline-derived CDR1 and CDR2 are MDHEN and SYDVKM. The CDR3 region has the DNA TGTGCCAGCAGTTTTTCCGGGACAGGGAATGAAAAACTGTTTTTT. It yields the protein CASSFSGTGNEKLFF.

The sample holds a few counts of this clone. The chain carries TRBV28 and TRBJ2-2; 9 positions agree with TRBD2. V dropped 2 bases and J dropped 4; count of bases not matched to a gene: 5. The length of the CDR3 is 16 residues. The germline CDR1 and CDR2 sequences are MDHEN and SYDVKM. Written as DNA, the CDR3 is TGTGCCAGCAGTTTACTAGCGGGGTACGGCACCGGGGAGCTGTTTTTT. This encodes CASSLLAGYGTGELFF.